This TCR beta chain came from a study of OX40 agonist ivuxolimab in advanced cancers. In the study overall: Ivuxolimab was a fully human IgG2 agonistic monoclonal antibody targeting the costimulatory receptor OX40 (CD134). Peripheral TCRbeta sequencing was intended to test whether TCR sequence diversity was altered and clonal T-cell expansion was caused by ivuxolimab. Intravenous ivuxolimab was administered to patients every 2 weeks at six dose levels: 0.01, 0.1, 0.3, 1.5, 3 and 10 mg/kg. Patients were allowed to have had prior anti-PD-1, anti-PD-L1 or anti-CTLA-4 therapy, and approximately 40% of the dose-escalation patients had been treated with checkpoint inhibitors. The paper covers the monotherapy dose-escalation part of the phase I ivuxolimab trial, which included N of about 56 patients. Among the approximately 50 dose-escalation patients, 19 had hepatocellular carcinoma, 15 or so melanoma, 9 renal cell carcinoma and 9 head and neck cancer. A male proportion of about 79% and a mean age of roughly 58 years, ranging from roughly 23 to 79, were recorded for the dose-escalation cohort. Partial responses occurred in three dose-escalation patients: two with cutaneous melanoma and one with hepatocellular carcinoma.

For sequencing of the TCRbeta CDR3 region, genomic DNA was extracted from the sorted cells. TCRbeta CDR3 regions were sequenced using the immunoSEQ Assay. TCRdb took over this immuneACCESS table, retaining in-frame rearrangements with V and J assigned. Such tables are incomplete; in checked studies, under half of the missing clones stem from an unresolved V gene, and the remainder is unexplained. Present in this sample are about 63,000 clones, about 89% of which were seen just once. The ten largest clones add up to about 4% of the sample. Trimming takes 1 base off V and 5 bases off J; junction bases not matched to a gene: 11. From a lookup of the germline V gene, CDR1 and CDR2 are SGHVS and FNYEAQ. The CDR3 sequence holds 17 residues, the cysteine and phenylalanine included. Only CDR3 DNA is held: 51 bases, read in frame from base 1. Overall results and qualifications from the work: The antigen specificity of the clonally expanded peripheral T cells was not determined. After ivuxolimab, more expanded clones were found on average in CD8+ T cells than in CD4+ T cells. In the 0.1-3.0 mg/kg groups, partial responders had among the lowest normalized peripheral clonal expansion, particularly in CD8+ T cells. Low levels of normalized T-cell clonal expansion were also seen in some patients who did not respond. At doses of 0.1 to 3.0 mg/kg, clonal expansion of both CD4+ and CD8+ T cells in blood was seen between baseline and week 6.

The trial excluded patients who had a history of autoimmune disease or who were on systemic immunosuppression. Peripheral blood for TCR sequencing was drawn from every dose cohort at baseline, at cycle 4 day 1 and at cycle 7 day 1. The samples were drawn from a first-in-human, open-label, multicenter phase I dose-escalation trial of ivuxolimab. The trial enrolled adults with locally advanced or metastatic head and neck squamous cell, hepatocellular, melanoma or renal cell carcinoma. Before TCR sequencing, CD4+ T cells and CD8+ T cells were sorted from peripheral blood as separate populations. As for this clone: This receptor's antigen is unknown. No base quality information exists; no much larger clone differs at one position.

The sequence derives from an adult with an advanced solid tumor such as melanoma, head and neck, liver or kidney cancer. Rearrangement joined TRBV7-6 to TRBJ2-1; TRBD2 matches 7 bases in the middle. The source was CD4+ or CD8+ T cells sorted from blood, collected in a trial of the OX40 agonist ivuxolimab. The CDR3 protein: CASSLGGPGLFNNEQFF. The nucleotide sequence is given as TGTGCCAGCAGCTTAGGGGGTCCGGGACTATTCAACAATGAGCAGTTCTTC.